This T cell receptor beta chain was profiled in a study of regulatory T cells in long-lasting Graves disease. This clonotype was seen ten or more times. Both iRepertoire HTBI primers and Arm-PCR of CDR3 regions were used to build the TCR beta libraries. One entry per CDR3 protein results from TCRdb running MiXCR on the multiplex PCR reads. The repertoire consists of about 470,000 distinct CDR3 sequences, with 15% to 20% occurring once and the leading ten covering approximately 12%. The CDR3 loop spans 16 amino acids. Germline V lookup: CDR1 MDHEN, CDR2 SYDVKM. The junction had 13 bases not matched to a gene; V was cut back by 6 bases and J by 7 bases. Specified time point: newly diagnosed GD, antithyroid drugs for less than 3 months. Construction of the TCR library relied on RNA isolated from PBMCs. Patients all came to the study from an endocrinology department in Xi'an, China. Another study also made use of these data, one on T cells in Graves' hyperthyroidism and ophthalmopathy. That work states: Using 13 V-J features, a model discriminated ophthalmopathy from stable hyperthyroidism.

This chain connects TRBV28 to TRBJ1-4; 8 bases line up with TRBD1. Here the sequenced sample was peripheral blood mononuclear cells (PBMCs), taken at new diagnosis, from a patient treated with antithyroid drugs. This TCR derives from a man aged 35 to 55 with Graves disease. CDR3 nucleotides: TGTGCCAGCAGCCTGGGACAGGAATTGAGGGCTGAAAAACTGTTTTTT. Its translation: CASSLGQELRAEKLFF.